This T cell receptor (beta chain) stems from a study of radiation and T cells in renal cell carcinoma. Broader study findings: Top tumor clonotypes rose in blood 2 weeks post-radiation, then contracted.

Time point specified: blood 4 weeks post-SBRT, at nephrectomy. Regarding treatment: 15 Gy SBRT to primary tumor, nephrectomy 4 weeks later. Note on this clone: The target antigen is unknown.

Libraries were prepared by immunoSEQ multiplex PCR; TCRdb keeps only in-frame clonotypes and omits some of them. The sample shows approximately 150,000 clones, 70% to 90% of them seen only once. The CDR3 length is 15 residues. Trimming left V 0 bases short and J 2 bases short, with 9 bases between. CDR1 is SGHNT, CDR2 YYREEE, per germline (reference sequence). The clonotype comes from a woman in her forties or fifties with renal cell carcinoma. The sequenced sample was blood, obtained from a patient whose treatment included radiotherapy and nephrectomy. The rearrangement links TRBV5-4 to TRBJ1-3, with D perhaps matching TRBD1 (5 bases). CDR3 amino acids: CASSLDQTAGNTIYF. The CDR3 DNA follows: TGTGCCAGCAGCTTGGACCAGACAGCTGGAAACACCATATATTTT. Drawing the rest from reference TRBV5-4 and TRBJ1-3, the complete variable domain is ETGVTQSPTHLIKTRGQQVTLRCSSQSGHNTVSWYQQALGQGPQFIFQYYREEENGRGNFPPRFSGLQFPNYSSELNVNALELDDSALYLCASSLDQTAGNTIYFGEGSWLTVV.